The subject of this entry is one T cell receptor beta chain. Exclusion criteria comprised uncontrolled infection, other autoimmune disease, pregnancy or lactation. Amplified TCR beta CDR3 regions derived from RNA transcripts. Initially, a first-round RT-PCR of the TCR CDR3 employed the HTBI primer set. TCRdb processed the multiplex PCR reads anew with MiXCR; each CDR3 protein has one entry. The sample comprises approximately 430,000 distinct CDR3 sequences, roughly 14% of which are singletons, and 13% rests with the top ten. This sample was taken from a study of T cells in Graves' hyperthyroidism and ophthalmopathy. About the study: Prior to any treatment, at the point of initial diagnosis, peripheral blood was collected.

The TCR comes from a man aged 18 to 30 with Graves' ophthalmopathy. Material for sequencing was blood.

This CDR3 is CATSAHDTNTGELFF. CDR3 coding DNA: TGTGCCACCAGTGCCCACGATACGAACACCGGGGAGCTGTTTTTT. V usage is TRBV24-1 and J usage is TRBJ2-2, with D uncertain. The V gene lost 5 bases and the J gene lost 0 bases, with 9 bases spanning the gap. Germline CDR1 reads KGHDR; CDR2 reads SFDVKD. This CDR3 has 15 residues.